This TCR beta chain appears in the sequencing data of a study of CD8 T cells in Susac syndrome. FACS was used to enrich TEMRA cells, whereas the CD8+ and CD4+ T cells were obtained by negative isolation. The CDR3 length is 17 residues. From germline, CDR1 is SEHNR and CDR2 FQNEAQ (reference sequence). J gave up 8 bases and V 4 bases, and 19 bases lay outside the gene matches. This clonotype was found once. RNA totalling about 0.45 to 1 ug underwent reverse transcription with random hexamers. Each CDR3 protein is one row after TCRdb ran MiXCR on the immunoSEQ multiplex PCR reads. The sample lists roughly 200,000 distinct CDR3 sequences, almost 96% occurring once.

The origin of this receptor is a human donor with multiple sclerosis. This chain uses TRBV7-9 with TRBJ2-5; 7 bases map to TRBD1. Input material: CD4+ T cells from PBMCs. The CDR3 DNA is TGTGCCAGCAGCTCTCCGACGGAGACAGGGAATCGCCGAACCCAGTACTTC. Its translation is CASSSPTETGNRRTQYF.